The clone carrying this T cell receptor (beta chain) occurred a few times. Under the authors' procedure: Nucleated cell counts were estimated from reference gene primer amplification. The repertoire was sequenced with immunoSEQ multiplex PCR; TCRdb's copy has only in-frame clones and lacks some. That table supplies the V and J calls and clone size; D and trimming were determined from the DNA. The data hold fewer than 300,000 clones, with around 82% observed a single time. The CDR3 is 14 residues long. CDR1 SGHRS and CDR2 YFSETQ come from the germline V gene. V lost 4 bases and J lost 6; bases outside the gene matches: 7. The sample belongs to a study of blood T cell repertoires in COVID-19. About the research overall: Whether acute or convalescent, the COVID-19 samples came from the United States, Italy and Spain. PBMCs, B-cell-depleted T cells, or T cells were the source of the cDNA or gDNA that made up the material.

It was during active infection that Seattle patients were enrolled and then longitudinally followed. This TCR was sampled from a person aged 70 to 85 with COVID-19, enrolled during active disease. Material for sequencing was peripheral blood. The chain joins TRBV5-1 to TRBJ1-5, with 7 bases aligning to TRBD1. The chain's CDR3 is CASSAGGHGQPQHF. CDR3 sequence (DNA): TGCGCCAGCAGCGCAGGGGGGCACGGTCAGCCCCAGCATTTT. The entire variable domain, with the rest obtained from reference TRBV5-1 and TRBJ1-5, is as follows: KAGVTQTPRYLIKTRGQQVTLSCSPISGHRSVSWYQQTPGQGLQFLFEYFSETQRNKGNFPGRFSGRQFSNSRSEMNVSTLELGDSALYLCASSAGGHGQPQHFGDGTRLSIL.